This TCR beta chain was recovered during a study of beta chain features in type 1 diabetes. This CDR3 is built from 14 residues. Germline CDR1 SEHNR, CDR2 FQNEAQ (reference sequence). Since all of the isolated RNA was reverse transcribed, expressed TCRB transcripts were what got sequenced. Repertoires were generated with immunoSEQ multiplex PCR, while TCRdb's copy carries only in-frame clones and drops some. The sample lists under 300,000 clones, more than 11% seen once, with about 0.018% in the top ten. General study findings and limits: A greater similarity of naive, central memory and Treg TCRB repertoires was seen among patients than among healthy donors. Moderate but significant shortening of TCRB CDR3s was recorded in all four CD4+ subsets from Type 1 diabetes patients.

A remark on this clone: Antigen unknown. Compared with germline, one end of the junction differs, possibly owing to a read error.

The clonotype was recovered from a man aged 30-40 years with type 1 diabetes. Sequencing used naive CD4+ T cells from blood. V usage is TRBV7-9 and J usage is TRBJ2-7; maybe TRBD1 (6 bases). The CDR3 DNA follows: TGTGCCAGCAGCGTAGCCAGGGGACCCTACGAGCAGTACTTC. This gives the protein CASSVARGPYEQYF. Drawing the rest from reference TRBV7-9 and TRBJ2-7, the complete variable domain is DTGVSQNPRHKITKRGQNVTFRCDPISEHNRLYWYRQTLGQGPEFLTYFQNEAQLEKSRLLSDRFSAERPKGSFSTLEIQRTEQGDSAMYLCASSVARGPYEQYFGPGTRLTVT.